Detailed here is one TCR beta chain. The sample comes from a study of human T cells and chemical hapten exposure. In TCRdb, the 5' RACE reads were re-called with MiXCR into one record per CDR3 protein. The data show 120,000 to 150,000 distinct CDR3 sequences, over 3.5% seen once. Unfractionated whole blood was the source of the extracted total RNA. Germline CDR1 ENHRY, CDR2 SYGVKD. Losses at the gene ends were 6 bases for V and 0 bases for J; bases not matched to a gene: 11. This CDR3 comprises 17 residues. The V and J genes are TRBV10-3 and TRBJ2-1, with 7 bases lining up with TRBD1. This clonotype originated in a female donor in good health. The CDR3 region has the DNA TGTGCCATCAGCAGACAGGGTAAAACGAGCTCCTACAATGAGCAGTTCTTC. Translated: CAISRQGKTSSYNEQFF.